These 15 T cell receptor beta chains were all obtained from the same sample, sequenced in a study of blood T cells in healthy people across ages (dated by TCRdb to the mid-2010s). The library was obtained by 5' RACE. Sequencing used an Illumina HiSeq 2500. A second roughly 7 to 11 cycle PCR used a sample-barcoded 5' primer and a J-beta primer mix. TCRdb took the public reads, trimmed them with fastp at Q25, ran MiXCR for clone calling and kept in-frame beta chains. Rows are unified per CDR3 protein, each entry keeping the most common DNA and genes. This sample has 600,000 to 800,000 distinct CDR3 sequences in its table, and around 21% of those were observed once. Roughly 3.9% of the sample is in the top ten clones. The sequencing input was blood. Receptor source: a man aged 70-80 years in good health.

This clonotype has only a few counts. CDR3 loop: CASSGPGTGVYEQYF. The CDR3 DNA reads as TGTGCCAGCAGCGGCCCCGGGACAGGGGTTTACGAGCAGTACTTC. The chain has TRBV7-2 and TRBJ2-5; 10 bases line up with TRBD1. The J call could be wrong; TRBJ2-7 is a better fit for the DNA end. The length of the CDR3 is 15 residues. Germline loops: CDR1 SGHTA, CDR2 FQGNSA.

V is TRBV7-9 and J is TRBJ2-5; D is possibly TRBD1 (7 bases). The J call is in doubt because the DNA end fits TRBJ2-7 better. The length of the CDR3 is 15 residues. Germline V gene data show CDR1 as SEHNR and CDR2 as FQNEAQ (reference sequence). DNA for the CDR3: TGTGCCAGCAGACCTCTCCGCAGGGGGGCCTACGAGCAGTACTTC. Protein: CASRPLRRGAYEQYF.

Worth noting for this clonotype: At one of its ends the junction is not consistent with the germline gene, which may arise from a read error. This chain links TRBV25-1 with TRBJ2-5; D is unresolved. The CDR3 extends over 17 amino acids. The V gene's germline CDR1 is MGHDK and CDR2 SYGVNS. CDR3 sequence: CASSDSRGSKPQEAQYF. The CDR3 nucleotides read TGCGCCAGCAGTGACTCTAGAGGATCTAAACCGCAAGAGGCCCAGTACTTC.

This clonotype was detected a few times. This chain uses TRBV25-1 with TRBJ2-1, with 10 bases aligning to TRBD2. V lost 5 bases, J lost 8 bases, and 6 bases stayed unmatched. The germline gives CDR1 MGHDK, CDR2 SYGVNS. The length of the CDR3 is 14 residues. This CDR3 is CASSLAGAWYEQFF. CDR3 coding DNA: TGTGCCAGCAGTCTAGCGGGAGCATGGTATGAGCAGTTCTTC.

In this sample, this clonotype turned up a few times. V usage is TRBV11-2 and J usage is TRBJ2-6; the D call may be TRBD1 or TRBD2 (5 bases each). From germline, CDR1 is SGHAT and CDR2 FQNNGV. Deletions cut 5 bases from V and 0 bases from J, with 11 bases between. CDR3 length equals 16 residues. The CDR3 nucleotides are TGTGCCAGCAGCCCGGGACCGTTCTCTGGGGCCAACGTCCTGACTTTC. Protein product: CASSPGPFSGANVLTF.

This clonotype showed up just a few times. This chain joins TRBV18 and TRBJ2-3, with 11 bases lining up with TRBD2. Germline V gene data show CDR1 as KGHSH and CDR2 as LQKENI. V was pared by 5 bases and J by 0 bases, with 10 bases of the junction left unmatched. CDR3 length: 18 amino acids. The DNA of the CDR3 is TGTGCCAGCTCATCCACGACGACTAGCGGGGCTAGCACAGATACGCAGTATTTT. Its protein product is CASSSTTTSGASTDTQYF.

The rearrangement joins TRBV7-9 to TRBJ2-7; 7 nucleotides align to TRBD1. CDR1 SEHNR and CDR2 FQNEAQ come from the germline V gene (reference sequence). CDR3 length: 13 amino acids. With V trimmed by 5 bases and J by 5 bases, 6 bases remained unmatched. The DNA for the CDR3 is TGTGCCAGCAGCGACCGACAGGGCGACGAGCAGTACTTC. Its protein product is CASSDRQGDEQYF.

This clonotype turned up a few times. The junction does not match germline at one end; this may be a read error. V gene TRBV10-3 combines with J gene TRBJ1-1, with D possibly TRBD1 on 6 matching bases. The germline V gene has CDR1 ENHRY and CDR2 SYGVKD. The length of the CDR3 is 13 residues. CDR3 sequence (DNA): TGTGCCATCAGTGAGTCACAGGGTACTGAGGCTTTCTTT. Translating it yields CAISESQGTEAFF.

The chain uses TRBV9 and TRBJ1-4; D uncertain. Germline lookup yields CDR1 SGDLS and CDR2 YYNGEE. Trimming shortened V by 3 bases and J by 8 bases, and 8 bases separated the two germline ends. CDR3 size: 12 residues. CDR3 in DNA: TGTGCCAGCAGCGGAGGGCCCGAAAAACTGTTTTTT. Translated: CASSGGPEKLFF.

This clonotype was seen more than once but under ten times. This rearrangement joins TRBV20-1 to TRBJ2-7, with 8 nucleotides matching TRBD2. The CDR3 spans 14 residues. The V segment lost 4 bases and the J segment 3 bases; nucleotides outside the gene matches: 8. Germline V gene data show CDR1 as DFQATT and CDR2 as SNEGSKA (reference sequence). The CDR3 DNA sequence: TGCAGTGCTATGACGGGGACTAGAAGCTACGAGCAGTACTTC. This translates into CSAMTGTRSYEQYF.

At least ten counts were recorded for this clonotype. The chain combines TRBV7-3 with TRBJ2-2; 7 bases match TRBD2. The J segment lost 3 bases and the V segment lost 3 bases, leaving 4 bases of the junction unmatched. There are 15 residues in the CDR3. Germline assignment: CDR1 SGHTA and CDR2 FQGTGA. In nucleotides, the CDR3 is TGTGCCAGCAGCTTCGCTGGGGGGGACACCGGGGAGCTGTTTTTT. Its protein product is CASSFAGGDTGELFF.

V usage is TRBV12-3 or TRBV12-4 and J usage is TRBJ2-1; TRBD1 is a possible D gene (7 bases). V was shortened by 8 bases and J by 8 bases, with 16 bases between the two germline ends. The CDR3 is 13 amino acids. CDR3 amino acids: CASWQGGSDEQFF. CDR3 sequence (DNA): TGTGCCAGCTGGCAGGGGGGTAGTGATGAGCAGTTCTTC.

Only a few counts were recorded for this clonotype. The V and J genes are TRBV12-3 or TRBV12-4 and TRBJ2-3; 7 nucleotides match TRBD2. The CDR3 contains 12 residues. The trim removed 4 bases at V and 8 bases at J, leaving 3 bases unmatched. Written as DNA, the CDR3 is TGTGCCAGCAGTTGGGGGGGAGGTACGCAGTATTTT. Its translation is CASSWGGGTQYF.

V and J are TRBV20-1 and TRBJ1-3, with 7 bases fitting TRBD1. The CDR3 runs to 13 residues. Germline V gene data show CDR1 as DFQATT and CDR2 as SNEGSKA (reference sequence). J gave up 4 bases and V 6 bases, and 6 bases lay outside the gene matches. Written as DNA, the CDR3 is TGCAGTGCACCGACAGGGTCAGGAAACACCATATATTTT. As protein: CSAPTGSGNTIYF.

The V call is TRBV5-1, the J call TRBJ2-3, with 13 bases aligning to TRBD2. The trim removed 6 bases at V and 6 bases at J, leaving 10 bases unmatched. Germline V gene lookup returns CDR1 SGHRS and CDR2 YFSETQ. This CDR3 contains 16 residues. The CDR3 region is CASTLGLAGASDTQYF. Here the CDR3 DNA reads TGCGCCAGCACCCTTGGACTAGCGGGAGCTTCCGATACGCAGTATTTT.